These T cell receptor beta chains were read from a single sample in a study of early T cells in non-severe SARS-CoV-2 infection. TCRdb independently ran MiXCR on the 5' RACE reads; one entry per CDR3 protein. Among 15,000 to 25,000 distinct CDR3 sequences, roughly 4.6% were seen once, and the ten largest hold 5.5% to 8.5%. Sequenced input: whole blood. These receptors were collected from an adult who was a healthcare worker with PCR-confirmed SARS-CoV-2 infection or an uninfected control (not recorded which). CDR3s include the opening cysteine and the closing phenylalanine or tryptophan. The order of the fields is clone size, J gene, V gene, D gene, CDR3 DNA, CDR3 protein. D genes are given only for firm matches. Clone size, where shown, is once, few, many, or a class for clones that have expanded.

size: many; J: TRBJ1-5; V: TRBV11-2; D: TRBD1; DNA: TGTGCCAGCGCCCACTCAGGGGGTAGCAATCAGCCCCAGCATTTT; CDR3: CASAHSGGSNQPQHF
size: many; J: TRBJ1-5; V: TRBV12-5; D: -; DNA: TGTGCTAGTGGTTCTCTATCCTCCGGGAAGCAGCCCCAGCATTTT; CDR3: CASGSLSSGKQPQHF
size: many; J: TRBJ2-7; V: TRBV6-5; D: TRBD2; DNA: TGTGCCAGCAGTTACCGGGGGGTTGTAGACCAGTACTTC; CDR3: CASSYRGVVDQYF
size: -; J: TRBJ1-1; V: TRBV7-2; D: -; DNA: TGTGCCAGCAGCCCGCCTTGGGGCACTGAAGTTTTCTTT; CDR3: CASSPPWGTEVFF
size: -; J: TRBJ2-1; V: TRBV6-4; D: TRBD2; DNA: TGTGCCAGCAGTGACTTGGCGGGGGGGCTAAATGAGCAGTTCTTC; CDR3: CASSDLAGGLNEQFF
size: few; J: TRBJ1-2; V: TRBV5-1; D: -; DNA: TGCGCCAGCAGCTTGGGGTCAGGGAGTGATGGCTACACCTTC; CDR3: CASSLGSGSDGYTF
size: few; J: TRBJ2-1; V: TRBV11-2; D: TRBD2; DNA: TGTGCCAGCACCACACTAGCGGGGTCCGGCAATGAGCAGTTCTTC; CDR3: CASTTLAGSGNEQFF
size: many; J: TRBJ2-7; V: TRBV6-2/TRBV6-3; D: -; DNA: TGTGCCAGCAGTCCTATGGGGGAGCAGTACTTC; CDR3: CASSPMGEQYF
size: many; J: TRBJ1-5; V: TRBV28; D: TRBD1; DNA: TGTGCCAGCAGGATAGGGGGCGTTGGGCCCCAGCATTTT; CDR3: CASRIGGVGPQHF
size: many; J: TRBJ2-6; V: TRBV5-1; D: -; DNA: TGCGCCAGCAGCTTGGGGTCCTCTGGGGCCAACGTCCTGACTTTC; CDR3: CASSLGSSGANVLTF
size: few; J: TRBJ1-2; V: TRBV28; D: -; DNA: TGTGCCAGCAGCACACCGTTTCGGCCAACTAACTATGGCTACACCTTC; CDR3: CASSTPFRPTNYGYTF
size: once; J: TRBJ1-3; V: TRBV2; D: -; DNA: TGTGCCAGCAGTATAGGACTCAACTCTGGAAACACCATATATTTT; CDR3: CASSIGLNSGNTIYF
size: many; J: TRBJ2-5; V: TRBV30; D: -; DNA: TGTGCCTGGAGCTCCTTAGACAGCCAAGAGACCCAGTACTTC; CDR3: CAWSSLDSQETQYF
size: many; J: TRBJ1-2; V: TRBV20-1; D: -; DNA: TGCAGTGCCCTAGCTACGGGAGCCTATGGCTACACCTTC; CDR3: CSALATGAYGYTF
size: many; J: TRBJ2-1; V: TRBV7-3; D: TRBD2; DNA: TGTGCCAGCAGCCCGGGACTAGCGGGGGCATGGCAGTTCTTC; CDR3: CASSPGLAGAWQFF
size: few; J: TRBJ2-7; V: TRBV7-6; D: TRBD1; DNA: TGTGCCAGCAGCCCGACAGGGTTTAGCGAGCAGTACTTC; CDR3: CASSPTGFSEQYF
size: many; J: TRBJ2-7; V: TRBV27; D: TRBD1; DNA: TGTGCCAGCAGTTTTGAACGGCAGGGGGTCGGCGAGCAGTACTTC; CDR3: CASSFERQGVGEQYF
size: many; J: TRBJ1-5; V: TRBV4-1; D: -; DNA: TGCGCCAGCAGCCGGACAGTTGGAGAGCCCCAGCATTTT; CDR3: CASSRTVGEPQHF
size: many; J: TRBJ1-2; V: TRBV19; D: -; DNA: TGTGCCAGTAGAACAACCGGCTCTGCAGGGGATGGCTACACCTTC; CDR3: CASRTTGSAGDGYTF
size: many; J: TRBJ1-1; V: TRBV18; D: -; DNA: TGTGCCAGCTCACCGGTCCGAGTGGCTGAAGCTTTCTTT; CDR3: CASSPVRVAEAFF
size: many; J: TRBJ2-7; V: TRBV6-1; D: TRBD2; DNA: TGTGCCAGCAGAATCAATAGCGGGGCCTACGAGCAGTACTTC; CDR3: CASRINSGAYEQYF
size: many; J: TRBJ1-5; V: TRBV6-1; D: -; DNA: TGTGCCAGCAGTGAAGACGGGGCCAGCAATCAGCCCCAGCATTTT; CDR3: CASSEDGASNQPQHF
size: many; J: TRBJ2-1; V: TRBV27; D: TRBD1; DNA: TGTGCCAGCAGTTTATCGAACAGGGGCCGCCACAATGAGCAGTTCTTC; CDR3: CASSLSNRGRHNEQFF
size: many; J: TRBJ2-1; V: TRBV4-3; D: TRBD2; DNA: TGCGCCAGCAGCCAAGGGGCTAGCGGGGTTGGTGAGCAGTTCTTC; CDR3: CASSQGASGVGEQFF
size: many; J: TRBJ1-2; V: TRBV7-2; D: -; DNA: TGTGCCAGCAGCCCAAAGGGGGGGGCGCATGGCTACACCTTC; CDR3: CASSPKGGAHGYTF
size: -; J: TRBJ2-5; V: TRBV27; D: -; DNA: TGTGCCAGCAGCACCGACAGGGAGACCCAGTACTTC; CDR3: CASSTDRETQYF
size: -; J: TRBJ1-1; V: TRBV6-6; D: -; DNA: TGTGCCAGCAGTTATGGGGACTACACTGAAGCTTTCTTT; CDR3: CASSYGDYTEAFF